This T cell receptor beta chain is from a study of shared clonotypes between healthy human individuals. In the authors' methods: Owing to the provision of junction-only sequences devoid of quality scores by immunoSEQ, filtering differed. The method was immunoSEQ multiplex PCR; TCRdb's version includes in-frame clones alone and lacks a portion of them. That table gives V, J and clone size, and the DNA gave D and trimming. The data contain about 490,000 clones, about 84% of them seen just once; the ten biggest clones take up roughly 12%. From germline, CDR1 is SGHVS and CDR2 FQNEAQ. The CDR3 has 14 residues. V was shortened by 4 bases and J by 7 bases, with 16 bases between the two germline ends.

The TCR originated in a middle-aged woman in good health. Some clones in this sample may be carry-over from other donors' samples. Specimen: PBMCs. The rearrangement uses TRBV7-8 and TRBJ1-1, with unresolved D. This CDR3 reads CASSYTQSSREAFF. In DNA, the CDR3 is TGTGCCAGCAGCTACACCCAATCGTCCCGTGAAGCTTTCTTT.